The 10 T cell receptor beta chains given below trace back to one sample, sequenced in a study of Graves' ophthalmopathy and Graves' hyperthyroidism. Beta-chain TCR CDR3 regions were amplified from RNA transcripts. HTBI-primed RT-PCR formed the first round, and a multiplex PCR formed the second. TCRdb reanalysed the multiplex PCR reads using MiXCR and keeps one entry per CDR3 protein. This table has 400,000 to 450,000 distinct CDR3 sequences, about 21% appearing once. Sample: peripheral blood. These TCRs come from a woman aged 18-30 years with stable Graves' hyperthyroidism.

This clonotype showed up many times. The chain carries TRBV28 and TRBJ2-7, with D unclear. The CDR3 extends over 16 amino acids. Trimming took off 4 bases at V and 9 bases at J, with 25 bases between the two ends. Germline V gives CDR1 MDHEN, CDR2 SYDVKM. CDR3 sequence: CASSSQPRGPSSRQYF. DNA for the CDR3: TGTGCCAGCAGTTCCCAGCCGAGAGGACCGTCTTCCCGGCAGTACTTC.

This clonotype has just a few counts. CDR3 bases: TGCGCCAGCACCATGGGACTTCTCACCGGGGAGCTGTTTTTT. Protein product: CASTMGLLTGELFF. J is TRBJ2-2 and V is TRBV5-1, with D perhaps TRBD2 (6 bases). The germline V and J ends were trimmed by 6 bases and 4 bases, with 13 bases remaining between them. CDR3 length: 14 amino acids. Germline CDR1 and CDR2: SGHRS and YFSETQ.

This chain connects TRBV5-1 to TRBJ2-7; 8 bases are a match to TRBD2. Per the germline V gene, CDR1 is SGHRS and CDR2 is YFSETQ. This CDR3 is 13 amino acids long. V gave up 7 bases and J gave up 4 bases; unmatched junction bases: 7. CDR3 region: CASAITGGYEQYF. DNA for the CDR3: TGCGCCAGCGCGATTACGGGGGGGTACGAGCAGTACTTC.

This clonotype was observed a few times. The gene calls are TRBV19 and TRBJ2-2; TRBD2 might be the D (6 bases). V lost 6 bases and J lost 1, with 6 bases in between. The CDR3 runs to 13 residues. The germline gives CDR1 LNHDA, CDR2 SQIVND (reference sequence). This CDR3 is CASRGLNTGELFF. The CDR3 region has the DNA TGTGCCAGTAGGGGACTGAACACCGGGGAGCTGTTTTTT. Complete variable domain (other parts from reference TRBV19 and TRBJ2-2): DGGITQSPKYLFRKEGQNVTLSCEQNLNHDAMYWYRQDPGQGLRLIYYSQIVNDFQKGDIAEGYSVSREKKESFPLTVTSAQKNPTAFYLCASRGLNTGELFFGEGSRLTVL.

This clonotype was observed many times. This chain uses TRBV5-8 with TRBJ2-7; D is undetermined. Between the trimmed V and J ends, which lost 1 base and 2 bases, there was a span of 10 bases. Germline-derived CDR1 and CDR2 are SGHTS and YDEGEE. The CDR3 runs to 14 residues. The CDR3 sequence is CASSLLSKTYEQYF. The CDR3 DNA reads as TGTGCCAGCAGCTTGCTTTCCAAAACCTACGAGCAGTACTTC.

The chain joins TRBV29-1 to TRBJ2-5; D unresolved. The V and J ends lost 3 bases and 2 bases respectively, with 7 bases between them. This CDR3 is built from 12 residues. The germline gives CDR1 SQVTM, CDR2 ANQGSEA. Here the CDR3 DNA reads TGCAGCGTTGAGCGCGGACAAGAGACCCAGTACTTC. Amino acids: CSVERGQETQYF.

This clonotype showed up many times. This chain links TRBV20-1 with TRBJ2-7; D could derive from TRBD1 or TRBD2 (5 bases each). The V gene lost 4 bases and the J gene lost 1 base, with 17 bases spanning the gap. This CDR3 contains 15 residues. The germline V gene encodes CDR1 DFQATT and CDR2 SNEGSKA (reference sequence). CDR3 amino acids: CSANTAGTRSYEQYF. The CDR3 region has the DNA TGCAGTGCTAACACTGCCGGGACCCGATCCTACGAGCAGTACTTC.

The chain has TRBV6-1 and TRBJ1-2; maybe TRBD1 (6 bases). The CDR3 spans 13 residues. Trimming cost V 4 bases and J 8 bases, with 14 bases left between them. Germline assignment: CDR1 MNHNS and CDR2 SASEGT. CDR3: CASSVDRSQGYTF. The CDR3 DNA is TGTGCCAGCAGTGTCGACAGGTCGCAGGGCTACACCTTC.

There are many counts of this clonotype. The chain employs TRBV2 and TRBJ1-5, with TRBD1 matching 8 bases. After removal of 8 bases from V and 7 bases from J, the junction contained 10 bases not matched to a gene. Per germline, CDR1 SNHLY and CDR2 FYNNEI. The CDR3 has 14 residues. The CDR3 bases are TGTGCCAGCGCCGGGACAGGCGGGTTGCAGCCCCAGCATTTT. This codes for CASAGTGGLQPQHF.

At least ten counts were recorded for this clonotype. V gene TRBV6-5 combines with J gene TRBJ2-7, with D tentatively TRBD2 (6 bases). CDR1 and CDR2 (germline): MNHEY, SVGAGI. V lost 0 bases and J 0 bases, leaving 12 bases between the germline ends. This CDR3 spans 16 amino acids. CDR3 amino acids: CASSYSPSGRSYEQYF. The CDR3 nucleotides read TGTGCCAGCAGTTACTCGCCCAGCGGGCGCTCCTACGAGCAGTACTTC.